The sequence of this T cell receptor beta chain was determined in a study of blood T cells in healthy people across ages. Study-wide results and caveats: Naive T cell percentage strongly correlated with TCR beta diversity. Considered underestimates were the diversity estimates obtained from one million T cells.

Per-sample yields of isolated PBMCs were at least 6 million. Using a J-beta primer mix together with a sample-barcoded 5' primer, a second PCR was run for about 6 to 11 cycles. Samples each returned at least 2.5 million CDR3-containing paired-end reads. One entry per CDR3 protein, called by TCRdb with MiXCR from the 5' RACE reads. The repertoire holds about 1,500,000 distinct CDR3 sequences, with about 28% as singletons. Germline V gene lookup returns CDR1 SGHTA and CDR2 FQGNSA. This CDR3 has 13 residues. With respect to this clonotype: As yet, its antigen is unknown.

The chain carries TRBV7-2 and TRBJ2-5, with 9 bases lining up with TRBD2. The DNA end favors TRBJ2-7, so the J call may be wrong. The receptor was derived from a young woman in good health. The sample taken for sequencing was blood. The CDR3 DNA reads TGTGCCAGCAGCTTCGGCGGGAGGGCCGAGCAGTACTTC. Translated: CASSFGGRAEQYF.